The entry that follows covers one T cell receptor (beta chain) sequence. Its antigen is unknown. The data stem from a study of shared clonotypes between healthy human individuals. Study-wide points: For naive CD4 cells, approximately 4.8% of clonotypes were shared across a handful of donors.

The data were produced by immunoSEQ multiplex PCR, yet TCRdb's version contains in-frame clones alone and is incomplete. The table includes about 2 million clones, about 95% detected once. Germline lookup yields CDR1 MNHNS and CDR2 SASEGT. V lost 3 bases, J lost 4 bases, and 13 bases lay in between. The CDR3 extends over 15 amino acids. Naivety among CD8 cells was defined by CD45RO negativity and positive CCR7 selection, thereby excluding terminally differentiated effector memory CD45RA+ cells. The sequence derives from a man aged 18 to 29 in good health. Sequencing was done on a sample of naive CD8+ T cells sorted from blood. This sequence joins TRBV6-1 and TRBJ1-5; TRBD1 is a possible D gene (5 bases). The CDR3 here is CASSDRTGPNQPQHF. CDR3 DNA: TGTGCCAGCAGTGATAGAACAGGCCCTAATCAGCCCCAGCATTTT.